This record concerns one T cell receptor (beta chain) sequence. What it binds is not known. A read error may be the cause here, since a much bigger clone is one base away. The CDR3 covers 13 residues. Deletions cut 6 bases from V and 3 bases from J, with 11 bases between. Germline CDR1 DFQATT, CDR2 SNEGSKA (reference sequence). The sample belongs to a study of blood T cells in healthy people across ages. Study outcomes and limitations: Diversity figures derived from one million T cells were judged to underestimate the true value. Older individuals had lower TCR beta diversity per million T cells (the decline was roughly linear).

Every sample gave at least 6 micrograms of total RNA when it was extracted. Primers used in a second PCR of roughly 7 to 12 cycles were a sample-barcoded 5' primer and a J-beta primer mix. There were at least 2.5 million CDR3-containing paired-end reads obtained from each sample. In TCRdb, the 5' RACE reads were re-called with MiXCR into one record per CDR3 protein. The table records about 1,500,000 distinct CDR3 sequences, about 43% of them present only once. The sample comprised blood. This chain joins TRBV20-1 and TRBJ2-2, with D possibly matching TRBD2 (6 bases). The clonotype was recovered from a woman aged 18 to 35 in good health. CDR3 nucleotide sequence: TGCAGTGCAGCCAGGGAGGACACCGGGGAGCTGTTTTTT. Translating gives CSAAREDTGELFF.